This entry lists 17 T cell receptor beta chains sequenced from one sample in a study of response to subunit inactivated influenza vaccine. Each CDR3 protein gets one entry after TCRdb re-called the RT-PCR reads with MiXCR. The sample includes 550,000 to 800,000 distinct CDR3 sequences, approximately 15% seen only once; the top ten take less than 7%. The material was PBMCs from blood, obtained around 15 days before vaccination. These receptors all come from a man between 50 and 59 years old who received an inactivated influenza vaccine.

V and J are TRBV20-1 and TRBJ2-2; 9 bases line up with TRBD1. There are 17 residues in the CDR3. The V and J ends lost 0 bases and 6 bases, in that order; junction bases with no gene match: 11. Germline V gives CDR1 DFQATT, CDR2 SNEGSKA (reference sequence). Here the CDR3 reads CSARDPPGQGSAGELFF. The CDR3 nucleotides read TGCAGTGCTAGAGATCCACCAGGACAGGGGAGTGCCGGGGAGCTGTTTTTT.

This clonotype was observed a handful of times. The V and J genes are TRBV12-3 or TRBV12-4 and TRBJ2-7; 14 bases line up with TRBD2. The ends lost 3 bases at V and 5 bases at J; junction bases unmatched: 6. The CDR3 covers 16 residues. The CDR3 protein is CASSFGLGLAGDEQYF. CDR3 DNA sequence: TGTGCCAGCAGTTTTGGGTTGGGACTAGCGGGAGACGAGCAGTACTTC.

This clonotype was seen a handful of times. The gene calls are TRBV10-3 and TRBJ2-1, with D tentatively TRBD1 or TRBD2 (7 bases each). Deletions cut 4 bases from V and 4 bases from J, with 17 bases between. Germline CDR1 and CDR2: ENHRY and SYGVKD. The CDR3 length is 16 residues. The chain's CDR3 is CAISGRQGGVYNEQFF. The CDR3 DNA reads TGTGCCATCAGTGGCAGACAGGGAGGGGTTTACAATGAGCAGTTCTTC.

The chain carries TRBV28 and TRBJ2-2; TRBD1 aligns across 9 bases. The germline gives CDR1 MDHEN, CDR2 SYDVKM. V shed 10 bases, J shed 6 bases, and the junction held 15 bases outside the gene matches. The CDR3 runs 16 residues. CDR3 region: CAIQPTGQGMAGELFF. Here the CDR3 DNA reads TGTGCCATCCAGCCAACGGGACAGGGTATGGCCGGGGAGCTGTTTTTT.

The chain is built from TRBV10-3 and TRBJ2-7; D uncertain. The CDR3 extends over 14 amino acids. V gave up 4 bases and J gave up 0 bases, with 10 bases separating them. Germline V gives CDR1 ENHRY, CDR2 SYGVKD. As DNA, the CDR3 is TGTGCCATCAGTGCGGACGGATCCTCCTACGAGCAGTACTTC. It specifies CAISADGSSYEQYF.

The chain combines TRBV6-1 with TRBJ1-5; D is unclear. Deletions cut 8 bases from V and 6 bases from J, with 11 bases between. CDR1 MNHNS and CDR2 SASEGT come from the germline V gene. The CDR3 runs 12 residues. CDR3 DNA: TGTGCCAGCGGCCCCGGTCTTCAGCCCCAGCATTTT. Translated, it gives CASGPGLQPQHF.

CDR3 DNA sequence: TGTGCCTGGAGTGTGGGCACGTACAATGAGCAGTTCTTC. This codes for CAWSVGTYNEQFF. This chain links TRBV30 with TRBJ2-1; no firm D call. This CDR3 is 13 amino acids long. With 0 bases removed from V and 4 bases from J, the gap between germline ends came to 7 bases. Looked up from germline, CDR1 is GTSNPN and CDR2 is SVGIG (reference sequence).

The chain carries TRBV7-2 and TRBJ2-7; 9 bases match TRBD1. CDR1 and CDR2 from the germline V gene are SGHTA and FQGNSA. CDR3 length: 15 residues. V shed 5 bases and J 6 bases; nucleotides not matched to a gene: 11. The CDR3 spells CASSRSGGTGFEQYF. The CDR3, as DNA: TGTGCCAGCAGCCGGTCAGGCGGGACAGGGTTCGAGCAGTACTTC.

This clonotype has just a few counts. The chain recombines TRBV4-3 with TRBJ2-4; maybe TRBD2 (5 bases). This CDR3 spans 15 amino acids. V was clipped by 0 bases and J by 6 bases, with 12 bases between them. Germline values: CDR1 LGHNA, CDR2 YSLEER. CDR3 coding DNA: TGCGCCAGCAGCCAAGATCGCTTTGAGGGAAACATTCAGTACTTC. Its protein is CASSQDRFEGNIQYF.

This clonotype has only a few counts. This sequence joins TRBV9 and TRBJ2-6; no clear D. CDR3 size: 13 residues. V was clipped by 4 bases and J by 0 bases, with 2 bases between them. Germline V CDR1 and CDR2: SGDLS, YYNGEE. CDR3 in DNA: TGTGCCAGCAGCCACTCTGGGGCCAACGTCCTGACTTTC. Protein: CASSHSGANVLTF.

The V and J genes are TRBV5-1 and TRBJ2-3, with a weak D call TRBD2 (5 bases). This CDR3 is 14 amino acids long. The germline gives CDR1 SGHRS, CDR2 YFSETQ. Between the trimmed V and J ends, which lost 3 bases and 2 bases, there was a span of 10 bases. The CDR3 is CASSSTGDTDTQYF. The CDR3 DNA reads TGCGCCAGCAGCTCAACCGGGGACACAGATACGCAGTATTTT.

Comment on this clonotype: An end of the junction differs from the germline gene, which may be a read error. The chain recombines TRBV7-2 with TRBJ2-2, with a tentative D call TRBD2 (5 bases). Germline V gene data show CDR1 as SGHTA and CDR2 as FQGNSA. The CDR3 totals 15 residues. The CDR3 DNA is TGTGCCAGCAGCTTCCGGGCCGCATCACCCGGGGAGCAGTTTTTT. It specifies CASSFRAASPGEQFF.

This clonotype turned up a few times. This chain links TRBV2 with TRBJ1-2; a weak D match, TRBD1 (5 bases). The CDR3 contains 15 residues. The V end lost 2 bases, the J end lost 5 bases, and 15 bases lay between the germline ends. Germline CDR1 reads SNHLY; CDR2 reads FYNNEI. This CDR3 reads CASSEMKAGTYGYTF. As DNA, the CDR3 is TGTGCCAGCAGTGAAATGAAGGCAGGGACTTATGGCTACACCTTC.

V is TRBV6-5 and J is TRBJ2-1; the match to TRBD1 covers 8 bases. CDR3 size: 13 residues. Germline V lookup: CDR1 MNHEY, CDR2 SVGAGI. Trimming removed 2 bases from V and 13 bases from J; junction bases left unmatched: 7. CDR3 DNA: TGTGCCAGCAGTTACGCTCAACAGGGGGGCCAGTTCTTC. Its protein product is CASSYAQQGGQFF.

A few counts support this clonotype. The rearrangement links TRBV6-1 to TRBJ2-2; 8 bases line up with TRBD2. Unmatched junction bases numbered 9, after V lost 8 bases and J lost 7 bases. The CDR3 extends over 14 amino acids. CDR1 and CDR2 from the germline V gene are MNHNS and SASEGT. The CDR3 DNA follows: TGTGCCAGCGGGACTAGTCGGGATGTCGGGGAGCTGTTTTTT. Protein sequence: CASGTSRDVGELFF.

V usage is TRBV5-1 and J usage is TRBJ2-7; possible D gene TRBD2, 7 bases. The CDR3 totals 15 residues. V was clipped by 0 bases and J by 2 bases, with 12 bases between them. Germline lookup yields CDR1 SGHRS and CDR2 YFSETQ. DNA of the CDR3: TGCGCCAGCAGCTTGGGCGAGGGGGGGGCCTACGAGCAGTACTTC. It specifies CASSLGEGGAYEQYF.

The chain carries TRBV5-6 and TRBJ1-2; D might be TRBD1 (5 bases). Germline assignment: CDR1 SGHDT and CDR2 YYEEEE. Trimming removed 4 bases at V and 6 bases at J, with 10 bases between. This CDR3 has 12 amino acids. This CDR3 is CASSVRDHGYTF. Written as DNA, the CDR3 is TGTGCCAGCAGCGTCAGGGATCATGGCTACACCTTC.